The next 16 T cell receptor beta chains were all read from a single sample in a study of regulatory T cells in long-lasting Graves disease. Noted time point: newly diagnosed GD, antithyroid drugs for less than 3 months. There was RNA extracted from PBMCs, and the TCR library was made from it. iRepertoire HTBI primers and Arm-PCR of CDR3 regions built TCR beta libraries. TCRdb ran MiXCR on the multiplex PCR reads and lists one entry per CDR3 protein. Here the sample spans about 470,000 distinct CDR3 sequences, 15% being singletons. The same data also contributed to another study, on T cells in Graves' hyperthyroidism and ophthalmopathy.

The input for sequencing was peripheral blood mononuclear cells (PBMCs), taken at new diagnosis, from a patient treated with antithyroid drugs. The receptors derive from a woman aged 30 to 39 with Graves disease.

This clonotype was picked up many times. This sequence joins TRBV12-5 and TRBJ2-6; D ambiguous. Germline CDR1 reads LGHNT; CDR2 reads FRNRAP. The length of the CDR3 is 13 residues. Trimming pared 7 bases from V and 2 bases from J, leaving 6 bases between. The CDR3 region has the DNA TGTGCTAGTGAAGGTCCTGGGGCCAACGTCCTGACTTTC. Translating it yields CASEGPGANVLTF.

Only a few counts were recorded for this clonotype. Being one base from a much bigger clone, this may be a read error. The chain uses TRBV6-1 and TRBJ1-4; D is perhaps TRBD1 (5 bases). CDR1 is MNHNS, CDR2 SASEGT, per germline. The CDR3 covers 15 residues. Here the CDR3 reads CTSSGEGAGDEKLFF. The CDR3 region has the DNA TGTACCAGCAGTGGGGAAGGCGCGGGGGATGAAAAACTGTTTTTT.

This clonotype appeared a few times. V gene TRBV7-9 combines with J gene TRBJ2-7, with D possibly being TRBD2 (6 bases). Trimming stripped 1 base from V and 2 bases from J, with 12 bases between. This CDR3 contains 15 residues. Germline V lookup: CDR1 SEHNR, CDR2 FQNEAQ (reference sequence). The CDR3 coding sequence is TGTGCCAGCAGCTTAGAGGACTATGGGACCTACGAGCAGTACTTC. Encoded protein: CASSLEDYGTYEQYF.

This clonotype came up many times. The chain carries TRBV2 and TRBJ2-7; the D gene is possibly TRBD1 (6 bases). V lost 7 bases to trimming and J lost 6 bases, with 13 bases between them. The CDR3 contains 12 residues. CDR1 SNHLY and CDR2 FYNNEI come from the germline V gene. The CDR3 DNA sequence: TGTGCCAGCACCCCGGAAGGGGGCGAGCAGTACTTC. Residues: CASTPEGGEQYF.

This clonotype was recorded a few times. The chain recombines TRBV24-1 with TRBJ1-2; TRBD1 matches at 8 bases. From germline, CDR1 is KGHDR and CDR2 SFDVKD. V gave up 5 bases and J gave up 2 bases; unmatched junction bases: 9. The CDR3 consists of 16 residues. The CDR3 loop reads CATSGTRTGPNYGYTF. CDR3 in DNA: TGTGCCACCAGTGGGACCCGGACAGGGCCAAACTATGGCTACACCTTC.

The CDR3 loop reads CATSRDSTYEQYF. DNA of the CDR3: TGTGCCACCAGTAGGGACTCAACTTACGAGCAGTACTTC. The rearrangement links TRBV24-1 to TRBJ2-7, with D maybe TRBD2 (6 bases). V was pared by 6 bases and J by 4 bases, with 12 bases between. Per germline, CDR1 KGHDR and CDR2 SFDVKD. The CDR3 loop spans 13 amino acids.

There are many counts of this clonotype. The gene calls are TRBV27 and TRBJ2-7; D call uncertain. The ends were cut back, 5 bases at V and 9 bases at J, with 14 bases in the middle. In germline, CDR1 is MNHEY, CDR2 SMNVEV (reference sequence). The length of the CDR3 is 12 residues. CDR3 region: CASSNSVSRQYF. For the CDR3, the DNA is TGTGCCAGCAGTAATTCCGTTAGTAGGCAGTACTTC.

Comments on this clonotype: A single base separates this from a much larger clone, so it may be a read error. This chain joins TRBV18 and TRBJ2-7; possible D gene TRBD2, 6 bases. CDR3 size: 13 residues. Germline V gene data show CDR1 as KGHSH and CDR2 as LQKENI. Between the trimmed V and J ends, which lost 6 bases and 5 bases, there was a span of 14 bases. The CDR3 here is CASSHDGEDEQYF. DNA for the CDR3: TGTGCCAGCTCCCACGACGGGGAGGACGAGCAGTACTTC.

DNA for the CDR3: TGTGCCAGTAGTTTCCGTAGCGGGGGAAGGGGGGTAGAGACCCAGTACTTC. It specifies CASSFRSGGRGVETQYF. This rearrangement joins TRBV19 to TRBJ2-5; 9 nucleotides agree with TRBD2. V shed 5 bases and J 4 bases; nucleotides not matched to a gene: 14. Germline values: CDR1 LNHDA, CDR2 SQIVND (reference sequence). CDR3 length: 17 residues.

This clonotype was found many times. This rearrangement joins TRBV3-1 to TRBJ2-1, with TRBD2 matching 8 bases. Trimming at V came to 7 bases and at J to 15 bases, leaving 14 bases not matched to a gene. The CDR3 contains 13 residues. Per germline, CDR1 LGHDT and CDR2 YNNKEL (reference sequence). CDR3 nucleotides: TGTGCCAGCACCCACGGACTAGCTAGAGGCCCGTTCTTC. It specifies CASTHGLARGPFF.

Concerning this clonotype itself: A much larger clone is a single base away; this may be a read error. The chain is built from TRBV30 and TRBJ2-7; D may be TRBD2 (5 bases). CDR1 and CDR2 (germline): GTSNPN, SVGIG (reference sequence). The CDR3 consists of 13 residues. Trimming took off 1 base at V and 5 bases at J, with 12 bases between the two ends. The DNA of the CDR3 is TGTGCCTGGAGTGAGGGTAGCGCGCACGAGCAGTACTTC. Translating gives CAWSEGSAHEQYF.

V usage is TRBV25-1 and J usage is TRBJ2-1; D is perhaps TRBD2 (6 bases). V was shortened by 5 bases and J by 9 bases, with 20 bases between the two germline ends. Germline CDR1 MGHDK, CDR2 SYGVNS. This CDR3 is 15 amino acids long. Here the CDR3 reads CASSPQSLASSEQFF. CDR3 DNA: TGTGCCAGCAGTCCCCAGTCCCTAGCGTCTAGTGAGCAGTTCTTC.

This clonotype was picked up many times. The chain has TRBV11-2 and TRBJ2-7, with D perhaps given as TRBD1 or TRBD2 (6 bases each). Germline CDR1 and CDR2: SGHAT and FQNNGV. This CDR3 has 14 amino acids. V dropped 4 bases and J dropped 6 bases, with 16 bases sitting between them. The CDR3 sequence: CASSSPQGRFEQYF. CDR3 sequence (DNA): TGTGCCAGCAGCTCCCCGCAGGGGAGGTTCGAGCAGTACTTC.

Details on this clonotype: This likely comes from a read error, as the CDR3 has no conserved phenylalanine or tryptophan at its end. This chain uses TRBV7-8 with TRBJ2-5; 11 nucleotides agree with TRBD2. This CDR3 has 19 residues. Germline CDR1 SGHVS, CDR2 FQNEAQ. Trimming cost V 5 bases and J 1 base; bases outside gene matches: 15. CDR3 loop: CASSPLAGASDVAQETQYL. The CDR3, as DNA: TGTGCCAGCAGCCCACTAGCGGGGGCCTCCGATGTGGCCCAAGAGACCCAGTACCTC.

The chain is built from TRBV10-3 and TRBJ2-1; weak D call: TRBD2 (5 bases). The J call could be wrong; TRBJ2-5 is a better fit for the DNA end. This CDR3 comprises 14 residues. CDR1 and CDR2 from the germline V gene are ENHRY and SYGVKD. DNA of the CDR3: TGTGCCATCAGTGCGGGCGGGCTTCAAGAGACCCAGTACTTC. It translates to CAISAGGLQETQYF.

This clonotype was recorded many times. V gene TRBV2 combines with J gene TRBJ2-1; D is uncertain. The germline V gene encodes CDR1 SNHLY and CDR2 FYNNEI. V lost 8 bases and J 6 bases, leaving 20 bases between the germline ends. There are 15 residues in the CDR3. For the CDR3, the DNA is TGTGCCAGCGCGATGTACCAACCCTCGGGCAATGAGCAGTTCTTC. Protein product: CASAMYQPSGNEQFF.